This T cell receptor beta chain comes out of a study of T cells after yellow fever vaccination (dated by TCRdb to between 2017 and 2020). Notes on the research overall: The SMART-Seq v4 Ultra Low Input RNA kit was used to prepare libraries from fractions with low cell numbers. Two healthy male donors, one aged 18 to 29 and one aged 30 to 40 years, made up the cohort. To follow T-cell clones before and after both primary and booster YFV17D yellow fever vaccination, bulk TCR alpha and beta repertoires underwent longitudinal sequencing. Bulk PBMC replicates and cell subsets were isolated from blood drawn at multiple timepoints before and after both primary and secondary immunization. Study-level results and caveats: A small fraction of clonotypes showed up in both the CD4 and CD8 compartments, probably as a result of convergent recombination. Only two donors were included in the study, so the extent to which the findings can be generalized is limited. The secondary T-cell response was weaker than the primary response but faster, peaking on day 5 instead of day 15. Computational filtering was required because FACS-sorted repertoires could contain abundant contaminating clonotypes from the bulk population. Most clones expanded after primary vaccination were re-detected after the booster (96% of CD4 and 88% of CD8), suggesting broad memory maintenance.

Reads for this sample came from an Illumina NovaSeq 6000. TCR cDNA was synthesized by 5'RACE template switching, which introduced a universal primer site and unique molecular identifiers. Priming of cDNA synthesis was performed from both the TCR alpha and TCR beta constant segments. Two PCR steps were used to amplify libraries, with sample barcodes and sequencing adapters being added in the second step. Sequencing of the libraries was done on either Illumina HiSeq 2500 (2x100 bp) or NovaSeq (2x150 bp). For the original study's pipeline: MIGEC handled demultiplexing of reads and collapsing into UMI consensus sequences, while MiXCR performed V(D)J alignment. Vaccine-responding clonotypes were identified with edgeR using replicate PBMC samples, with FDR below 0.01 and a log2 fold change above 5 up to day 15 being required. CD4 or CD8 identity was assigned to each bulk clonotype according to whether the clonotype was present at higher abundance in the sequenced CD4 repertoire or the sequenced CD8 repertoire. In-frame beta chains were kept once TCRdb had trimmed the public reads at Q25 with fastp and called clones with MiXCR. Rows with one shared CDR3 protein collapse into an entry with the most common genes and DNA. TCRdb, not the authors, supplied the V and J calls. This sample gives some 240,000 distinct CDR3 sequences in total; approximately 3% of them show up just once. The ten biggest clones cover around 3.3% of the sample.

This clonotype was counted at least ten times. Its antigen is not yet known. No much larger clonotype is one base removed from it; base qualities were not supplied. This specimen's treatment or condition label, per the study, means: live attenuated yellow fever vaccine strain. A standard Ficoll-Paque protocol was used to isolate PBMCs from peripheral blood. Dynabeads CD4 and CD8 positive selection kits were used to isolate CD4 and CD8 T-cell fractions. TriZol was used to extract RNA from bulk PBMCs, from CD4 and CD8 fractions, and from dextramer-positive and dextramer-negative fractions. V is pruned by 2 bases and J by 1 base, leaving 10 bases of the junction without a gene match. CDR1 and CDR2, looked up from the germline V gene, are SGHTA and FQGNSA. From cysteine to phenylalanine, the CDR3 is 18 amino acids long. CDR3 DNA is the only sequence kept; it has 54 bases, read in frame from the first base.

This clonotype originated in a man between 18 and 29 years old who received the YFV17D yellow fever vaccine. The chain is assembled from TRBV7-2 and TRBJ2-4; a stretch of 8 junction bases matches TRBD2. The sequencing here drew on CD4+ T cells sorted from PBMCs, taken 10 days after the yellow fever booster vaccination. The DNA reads TGTGCCAGCAGCTTACGGATCGGGGGGGCCGGGGCCAAAAACATTCAGTACTTC. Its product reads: CASSLRIGGAGAKNIQYF. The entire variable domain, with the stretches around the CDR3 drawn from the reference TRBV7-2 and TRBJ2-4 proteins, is GAGVSQSPSNKVTEKGKDVELRCDPISGHTALYWYRQSLGQGLEFLIYFQGNSAPDKSGLPSDRFSAERTGGSVSTLTIQRTQQEDSAVYLCASSLRIGGAGAKNIQYFGAGTRLSVL.